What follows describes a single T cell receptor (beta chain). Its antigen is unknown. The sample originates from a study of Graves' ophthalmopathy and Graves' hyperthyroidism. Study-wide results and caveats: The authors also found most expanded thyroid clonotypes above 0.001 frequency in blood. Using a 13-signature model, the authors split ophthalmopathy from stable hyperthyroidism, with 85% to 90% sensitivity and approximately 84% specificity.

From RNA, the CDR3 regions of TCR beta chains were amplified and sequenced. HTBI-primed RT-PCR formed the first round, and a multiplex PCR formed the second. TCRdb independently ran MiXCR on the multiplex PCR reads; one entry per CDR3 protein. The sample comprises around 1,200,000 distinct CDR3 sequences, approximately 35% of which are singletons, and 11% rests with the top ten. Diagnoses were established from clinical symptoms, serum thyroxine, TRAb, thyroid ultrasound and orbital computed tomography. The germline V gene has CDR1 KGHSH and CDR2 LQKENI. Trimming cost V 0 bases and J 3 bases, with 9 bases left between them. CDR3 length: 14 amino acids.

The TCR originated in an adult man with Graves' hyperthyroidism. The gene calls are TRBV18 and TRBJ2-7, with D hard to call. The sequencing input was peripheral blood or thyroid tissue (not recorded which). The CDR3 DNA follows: TGTGCCAGCTCACCACCGGGGATTCTCTACGAGCAGTACTTC. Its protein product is CASSPPGILYEQYF.